The entry below describes one T cell receptor (beta chain). This sample stems from a study of blood T cell repertoires in COVID-19. The CDR3 runs to 13 residues. Trimming took 6 bases from V and 2 from J; bases not matched to a gene: 4. Sequenced by immunoSEQ multiplex PCR; TCRdb stores in-frame clones only, minus some. The sample has 110,000 or so clones, approximately 87% seen once. The chain carries TRBV23-1 and TRBJ2-7; TRBD2 agrees at 7 bases. TRBV23-1 is filed as an ORF, its function uncertain. Sequencing input: peripheral blood. The receptor was derived from a woman between 45 and 65 years old with acute or convalescent COVID-19. The CDR3 nucleotides are TGCGCCAGCAGGGGAGCGGGACCCTACGAGCAGTACTTC. It translates to CASRGAGPYEQYF.